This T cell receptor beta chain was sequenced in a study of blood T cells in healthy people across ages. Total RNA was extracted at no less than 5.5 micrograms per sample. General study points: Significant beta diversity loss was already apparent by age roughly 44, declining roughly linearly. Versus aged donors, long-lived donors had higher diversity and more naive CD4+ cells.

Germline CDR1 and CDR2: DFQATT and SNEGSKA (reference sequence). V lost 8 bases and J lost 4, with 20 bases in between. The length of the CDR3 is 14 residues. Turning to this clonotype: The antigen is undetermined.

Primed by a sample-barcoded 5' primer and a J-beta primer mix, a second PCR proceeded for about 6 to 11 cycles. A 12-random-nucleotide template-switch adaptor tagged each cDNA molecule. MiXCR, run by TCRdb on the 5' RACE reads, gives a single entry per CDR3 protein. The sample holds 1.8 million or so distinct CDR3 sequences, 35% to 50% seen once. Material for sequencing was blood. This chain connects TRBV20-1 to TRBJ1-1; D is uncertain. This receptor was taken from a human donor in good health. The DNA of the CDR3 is TGCAGTCCTGCTTATCCTAGAATTGGCACTGAAGCTTTCTTT. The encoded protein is CSPAYPRIGTEAFF.